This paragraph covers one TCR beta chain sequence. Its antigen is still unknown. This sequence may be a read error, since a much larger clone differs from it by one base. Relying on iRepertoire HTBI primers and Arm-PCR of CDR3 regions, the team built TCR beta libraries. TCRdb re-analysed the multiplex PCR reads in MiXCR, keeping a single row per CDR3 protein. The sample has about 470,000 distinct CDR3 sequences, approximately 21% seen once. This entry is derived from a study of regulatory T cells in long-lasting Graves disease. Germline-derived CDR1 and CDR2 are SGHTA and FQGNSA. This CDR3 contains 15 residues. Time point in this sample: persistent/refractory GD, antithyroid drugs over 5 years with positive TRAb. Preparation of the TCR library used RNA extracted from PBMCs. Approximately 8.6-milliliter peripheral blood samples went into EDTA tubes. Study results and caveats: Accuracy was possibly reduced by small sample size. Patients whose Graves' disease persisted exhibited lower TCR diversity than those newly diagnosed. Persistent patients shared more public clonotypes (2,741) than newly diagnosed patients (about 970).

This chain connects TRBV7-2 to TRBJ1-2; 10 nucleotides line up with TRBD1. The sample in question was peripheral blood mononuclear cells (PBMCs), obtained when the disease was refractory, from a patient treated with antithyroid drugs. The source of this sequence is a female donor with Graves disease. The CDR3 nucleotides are TGTGCCAGCCGAACCTGGGACAGGGGTGGATATGGCTTCACCTTC. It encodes CASRTWDRGGYGFTF.